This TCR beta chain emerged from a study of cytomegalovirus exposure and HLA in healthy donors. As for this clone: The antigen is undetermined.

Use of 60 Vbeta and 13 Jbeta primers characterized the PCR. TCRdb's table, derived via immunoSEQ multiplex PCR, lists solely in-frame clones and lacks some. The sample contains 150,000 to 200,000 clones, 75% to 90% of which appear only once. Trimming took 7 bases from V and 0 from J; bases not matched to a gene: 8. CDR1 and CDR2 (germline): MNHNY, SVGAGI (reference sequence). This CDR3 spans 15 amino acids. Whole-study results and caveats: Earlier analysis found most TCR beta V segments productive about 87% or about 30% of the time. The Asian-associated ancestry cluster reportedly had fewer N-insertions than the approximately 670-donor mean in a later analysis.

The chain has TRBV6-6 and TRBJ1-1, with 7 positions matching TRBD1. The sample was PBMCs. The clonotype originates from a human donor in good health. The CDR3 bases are TGTGCCAGCATCAACAGGGGCGACGTGAACACTGAAGCTTTCTTT. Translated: CASINRGDVNTEAFF.